The 30 T cell receptor beta chains below were found in one sample sequenced in a study of control samples from healthy donors and cancer patients. Assay used: immunoSEQ multiplex PCR; TCRdb lists only in-frame clones, some missing. This table has around 70,000 clones, about 89% appearing once. Sequenced sample: PBMCs. These receptor sequences come from a woman aged 50 to 60 with colorectal cancer.

The V and J genes are TRBV19 and TRBJ2-2; the D is unclear. The germline V and J ends were trimmed by 10 bases and 6 bases, with 12 bases remaining between them. The CDR3 covers 12 residues. The germline CDR1 and CDR2 sequences are LNHDA and SQIVND (reference sequence). This CDR3 reads CATRPGPGELFF. The CDR3, as DNA: TGTGCCACCAGACCGGGCCCCGGGGAGCTGTTTTTT.

The V call is TRBV28, the J call TRBJ1-2; D not resolved. Between the trimmed V and J ends, which lost 2 bases and 3 bases, there was a span of 16 bases. Germline V gene sequence: CDR1 MDHEN, CDR2 SYDVKM. The CDR3 spans 16 residues. Here the CDR3 DNA reads TGTGCCAGCAGTTTAAGGGAAAGGGCACACCACTATGGCTACACCTTC. This gives the protein CASSLRERAHHYGYTF.

The chain has TRBV6-2 or TRBV6-3 and TRBJ2-2; the match to TRBD1 covers 9 bases. In germline, CDR1 is MNHEY, CDR2 SVGEGT. This CDR3 is 16 amino acids long. Trimming at V came to 2 bases and at J to 4 bases, leaving 5 bases not matched to a gene. The CDR3 reads CASSYPGQGGTGELFF. CDR3 sequence (DNA): TGTGCCAGCAGTTACCCGGGACAGGGCGGCACCGGGGAGCTGTTTTTT.

The chain combines TRBV18 with TRBJ2-6; D gene ambiguous. Germline CDR1 KGHSH, CDR2 LQKENI. This CDR3 has 14 amino acids. V lost 6 bases and J lost 3, with 9 bases in between. In DNA, the CDR3 is TGTGCCAGCTCCATCGGAAGTGGGGCCAACGTCCTGACTTTC. Residues: CASSIGSGANVLTF. The variable domain in full, with the rest retrieved from reference TRBV18 and TRBJ2-6, is NAGVMQNPRHLVRRRGQEARLRCSPMKGHSHVYWYRQLPEEGLKFMVYLQKENIIDESGMPKERFSAEFPKEGPSILRIQQVVRGDSAAYFCASSIGSGANVLTFGAGSRLTVL.

This clone was seen once. This chain uses TRBV19 with TRBJ2-2; D is undetermined. V was clipped by 3 bases and J by 8 bases, with 7 bases between them. The CDR3 has 12 amino acids. Germline V lookup: CDR1 LNHDA, CDR2 SQIVND (reference sequence). CDR3 loop: CASSIPPGELFF. Written as DNA, the CDR3 is TGTGCCAGTAGTATCCCCCCTGGGGAGCTGTTTTTT.

The chain recombines TRBV15 with TRBJ1-4, with 7 bases lining up with TRBD1. Germline CDR1 reads LNHNV; CDR2 reads YYDKDF (reference sequence). Losses at the gene ends were 0 bases for V and 5 bases for J; bases not matched to a gene: 6. The CDR3 extends over 16 amino acids. The CDR3 DNA sequence: TGTGCCACCAGCAGAGATCGGGGCAGGGGGAATGAAAAACTGTTTTTT. As protein: CATSRDRGRGNEKLFF. The full variable domain, its missing parts supplied by reference TRBV15 and TRBJ1-4, is DAMVIQNPRYQVTQFGKPVTLSCSQTLNHNVMYWYQQKSSQAPKLLFHYYDKDFNNEADTPDNFQSRRPNTSFCFLDIRSPGLGDTAMYLCATSRDRGRGNEKLFFGSGTQLSVL.

The V call is TRBV7-2, the J call TRBJ2-5; 11 nucleotides align to TRBD2. The junction had 6 bases not matched to a gene; V was cut back by 1 base and J by 5 bases. This CDR3 has 16 residues. Germline V gene data show CDR1 as SGHTA and CDR2 as FQGNSA. CDR3 amino acids: CASSLEPSGGTETQYF. CDR3 coding DNA: TGTGCCAGCAGCTTAGAACCTAGCGGGGGGACGGAGACCCAGTACTTC.

The chain has TRBV4-1 and TRBJ2-1; TRBD2 agrees at 7 bases. Germline V lookup: CDR1 MGHRA, CDR2 YSYEKL. The CDR3 is 15 residues long. V shed 0 bases, J shed 6 bases, and the junction held 5 bases outside the gene matches. The CDR3 coding sequence is TGCGCCAGCAGCCAAGATATTCGGGGGGTCAATGAGCAGTTCTTC. Residues: CASSQDIRGVNEQFF.

This sequence joins TRBV6-4 and TRBJ1-1; D is undetermined. Germline CDR1 and CDR2: MRHNA and SNTAGT. Trimming removed 0 bases at V and 4 bases at J, with 12 bases between. The CDR3 totals 15 residues. The CDR3 reads CASSDSYTGGTEAFF. CDR3 sequence (DNA): TGTGCCAGCAGTGACTCGTATACGGGTGGCACTGAAGCTTTCTTT.

The rearrangement links TRBV6-6 to TRBJ1-1, with D perhaps TRBD1 (5 bases). V was clipped by 4 bases and J by 5 bases, with 11 bases between them. Germline V gene lookup returns CDR1 MNHNY and CDR2 SVGAGI (reference sequence). The CDR3 is 13 amino acids. The CDR3: CASSSPQGTEAFF. Here the CDR3 DNA reads TGTGCCAGCAGTTCCCCTCAGGGAACTGAAGCTTTCTTT.

The chain has TRBV2 and TRBJ2-1; TRBD2 agrees at 9 bases. V lost 6 bases to trimming and J lost 6 bases; unmatched junction nucleotides: 6. Per the germline V gene, CDR1 is SNHLY and CDR2 is FYNNEI. The CDR3 has 14 amino acids. CDR3 nucleotides: TGTGCCAGCAGGTATAGCGGGGGCCTCAATGAGCAGTTCTTC. It specifies CASRYSGGLNEQFF.

This sequence joins TRBV29-1 and TRBJ2-5; D gene unclear. V gave up 4 bases and J gave up 1 base, with 7 bases separating them. Germline CDR1 reads SQVTM; CDR2 reads ANQGSEA. This CDR3 is built from 12 residues. CDR3 amino acids: CSVVGLQETQYF. The CDR3, as DNA: TGCAGCGTTGTGGGCCTCCAAGAGACCCAGTACTTC.

The chain couples TRBV4-1 to TRBJ2-2; 11 positions match TRBD2. This CDR3 has 16 residues. The V segment lost 2 bases and the J segment 1 base; nucleotides outside the gene matches: 0. CDR1 and CDR2 (germline): MGHRA, YSYEKL. The CDR3 DNA follows: TGCGCCAGCAGCCAACTAGCGGGGGGGAACACCGGGGAGCTGTTTTTT. Translation gives CASSQLAGGNTGELFF.

The rearrangement uses TRBV5-4 and TRBJ2-6; D gene uncertain. The V and J ends lost 1 base and 0 bases respectively, with 8 bases between them. Germline V CDR1 and CDR2: SGHNT, YYREEE (reference sequence). The CDR3 consists of 16 residues. CDR3 loop: CASSLIKSSGANVLTF. In nucleotides, the CDR3 is TGTGCCAGCAGCTTGATAAAGAGCTCTGGGGCCAACGTCCTGACTTTC.

This clone was seen just once. This chain joins TRBV2 and TRBJ2-5; 7 bases match TRBD2. The CDR3 has 14 amino acids. After removal of 8 bases from V and 1 base from J, the junction contained 7 bases not matched to a gene. CDR1 and CDR2 (germline): SNHLY, FYNNEI. The DNA for the CDR3 is TGTGCCAGCGATCCGGGACTAACCCAAGAGACCCAGTACTTC. It encodes CASDPGLTQETQYF.

The chain carries TRBV20-1 and TRBJ1-1, with D possibly TRBD1 on 5 matching bases. V lost 3 bases, J lost 3 bases, and 14 bases lay in between. This CDR3 is 14 amino acids long. Germline CDR1 and CDR2: DFQATT and SNEGSKA (reference sequence). The CDR3 region is CSASVGGADTEAFF. CDR3 DNA sequence: TGCAGTGCTAGTGTGGGGGGTGCGGACACTGAAGCTTTCTTT.

This clone was counted once. V is TRBV14 and J is TRBJ2-6; 10 bases match TRBD1. Germline CDR1 is SGHDN and CDR2 is FVKESK. The CDR3 loop spans 17 amino acids. V lost 6 bases to trimming and J lost 0 bases; unmatched junction nucleotides: 5. Written as DNA, the CDR3 is TGTGCCAGCAGTCGGACAGGGGGGATCTCTGGGGCCAACGTCCTGACTTTC. This sequence encodes CASSRTGGISGANVLTF.

J is TRBJ2-5 and V is TRBV27; D perhaps matches TRBD1 (5 bases). Germline V gene data show CDR1 as MNHEY and CDR2 as SMNVEV (reference sequence). The CDR3 runs to 13 residues. V dropped 2 bases and J dropped 5 bases, with 9 bases sitting between them. CDR3 in amino acids: CASSLQGWETQYF. The CDR3 DNA reads TGTGCCAGCAGTTTACAGGGTTGGGAGACCCAGTACTTC.

The rearrangement joins TRBV4-3 to TRBJ1-6; D perhaps matches TRBD1 (5 bases). There are 16 residues in the CDR3. Trimming shortened V by 0 bases and J by 7 bases, and 13 bases separated the two germline ends. Germline CDR1 and CDR2: LGHNA and YSLEER. The CDR3 DNA reads TGCGCCAGCAGCCAAGATAGGGGAGTGGTAAATTCACCCCTCCACTTT. Translation gives CASSQDRGVVNSPLHF.

The V and J genes are TRBV6-6 and TRBJ2-2; D is perhaps TRBD1 (6 bases). V lost 4 bases and J 5 bases, leaving 14 bases between the germline ends. The CDR3 totals 15 residues. CDR1 is MNHNY, CDR2 SVGAGI, per germline (reference sequence). CDR3 amino acids: CASSSQGFDTGELFF. CDR3 coding DNA: TGTGCCAGCAGTTCACAGGGTTTTGATACCGGGGAGCTGTTTTTT.

This chain links TRBV7-8 with TRBJ2-3; D might be TRBD2 (5 bases). Germline V gives CDR1 SGHVS, CDR2 FQNEAQ. The CDR3 consists of 16 residues. The V and J ends lost 4 bases and 0 bases respectively, with 14 bases between them. As DNA, the CDR3 is TGTGCCAGCAGCTCACTCAGCGGCCCTAGCACAGATACGCAGTATTTT. It yields the protein CASSSLSGPSTDTQYF.

V usage is TRBV7-3 and J usage is TRBJ2-7, with 8 bases matching TRBD1. The CDR3 runs to 13 residues. The junction had 0 bases not matched to a gene; V was cut back by 2 bases and J by 3 bases. CDR1 and CDR2 (germline): SGHTA, FQGTGA. CDR3 sequence (DNA): TGTGCCAGCAGCTTAGGGACAGGCTACGAGCAGTACGTC. Encoded protein: CASSLGTGYEQYV.

This clone was recorded a few times. The chain is built from TRBV6-5 and TRBJ1-2; 8 positions match TRBD1. This CDR3 region has 12 residues. The germline CDR1 and CDR2 sequences are MNHEY and SVGAGI. V lost 11 bases and J lost 2; bases outside the gene matches: 4. The CDR3 coding sequence is TGTGCCTGTCGGACAGGGAACTATGGCTACACCTTC. Protein sequence: CACRTGNYGYTF.

The V call is TRBV18, the J call TRBJ1-1; D unresolved. V was cut by 1 base and J by 1 base, with 10 bases left in between. Per germline, CDR1 KGHSH and CDR2 LQKENI. The CDR3 runs 15 residues. CDR3 loop: CASSPRSETNTEAFF. The CDR3 DNA reads TGTGCCAGCTCACCACGATCAGAGACGAACACTGAAGCTTTCTTT.

This sequence joins TRBV4-3 and TRBJ2-3, with 7 nucleotides matching TRBD2. With 3 bases clipped from V and 1 base from J, the junction kept 7 bases outside the gene matches. Germline CDR1 reads LGHNA; CDR2 reads YSLEER. The CDR3 runs 16 residues. This CDR3 reads CASSQGSGRGTDTQYF. The CDR3 DNA reads as TGCGCCAGCAGCCAGGGTAGCGGGCGCGGCACAGATACGCAGTATTTT.

V is TRBV7-9 and J is TRBJ1-5; D is uncertain. Trimming removed 3 bases from V and 1 base from J, with 7 bases in between. Per the germline V gene, CDR1 is SEHNR and CDR2 is FQNEAQ (reference sequence). The CDR3 is 14 amino acids. CDR3 in amino acids: CASSFSWSNQPQHF. The CDR3 bases are TGTGCCAGCAGCTTTTCGTGGAGCAATCAGCCCCAGCATTTT. The variable domain in full, completed from reference TRBV7-9 and TRBJ1-5, reads DTGVSQNPRHKITKRGQNVTFRCDPISEHNRLYWYRQTLGQGPEFLTYFQNEAQLEKSRLLSDRFSAERPKGSFSTLEIQRTEQGDSAMYLCASSFSWSNQPQHFGDGTRLSIL.

This rearrangement joins TRBV2 to TRBJ2-3; no clear D gene. V was shortened by 2 bases and J by 3 bases, with 3 bases between the two germline ends. CDR1 SNHLY and CDR2 FYNNEI come from the germline V gene. The CDR3 spans 12 residues. CDR3: CASSELTDTQYF. The CDR3 bases are TGTGCCAGCAGTGAACTAACAGATACGCAGTATTTT.

CDR3: CASIYRDSGELFF. In DNA form, the CDR3 reads TGTGCCAGCATCTACAGGGACTCCGGGGAGCTGTTTTTT. V is TRBV28 and J is TRBJ2-2; D may correspond to TRBD1 or TRBD2 (6 bases each). The germline CDR1 and CDR2 sequences are MDHEN and SYDVKM. The CDR3 is 13 amino acids. Trimming pared 7 bases from V and 6 bases from J, leaving 12 bases between.

This chain connects TRBV5-1 to TRBJ2-2, with 7 bases lining up with TRBD1. From germline, CDR1 is SGHRS and CDR2 YFSETQ. This CDR3 comprises 15 residues. The junction had 6 bases not matched to a gene; V was cut back by 6 bases and J by 1 base. The CDR3 DNA reads as TGCGCCAGCAAGGGGGCAGGGTTGAACACCGGGGAGCTGTTTTTT. It encodes CASKGAGLNTGELFF.

The chain has TRBV4-3 and TRBJ1-4, with a possible D match to TRBD1 (6 bases). V was cut by 0 bases and J by 5 bases, with 10 bases left in between. The CDR3 totals 15 residues. CDR1 is LGHNA and CDR2 is YSLEER in the germline V gene. CDR3 coding DNA: TGCGCCAGCAGCCAAGACGCGCAGGGGAATGAAAAACTGTTTTTT. This sequence encodes CASSQDAQGNEKLFF.